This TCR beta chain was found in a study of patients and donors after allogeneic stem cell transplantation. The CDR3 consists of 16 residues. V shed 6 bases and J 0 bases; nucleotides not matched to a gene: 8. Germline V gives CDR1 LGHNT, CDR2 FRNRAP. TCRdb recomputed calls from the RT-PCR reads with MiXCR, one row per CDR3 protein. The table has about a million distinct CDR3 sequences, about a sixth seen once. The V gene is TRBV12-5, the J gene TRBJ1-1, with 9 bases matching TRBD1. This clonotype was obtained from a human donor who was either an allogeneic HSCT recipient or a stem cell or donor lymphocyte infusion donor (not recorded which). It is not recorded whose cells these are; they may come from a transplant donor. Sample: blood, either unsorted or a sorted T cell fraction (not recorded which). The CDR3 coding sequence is TGTGCTAGTGGGCCGGGACAGGGCCTCATGAACACTGAAGCTTTCTTT. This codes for CASGPGQGLMNTEAFF.